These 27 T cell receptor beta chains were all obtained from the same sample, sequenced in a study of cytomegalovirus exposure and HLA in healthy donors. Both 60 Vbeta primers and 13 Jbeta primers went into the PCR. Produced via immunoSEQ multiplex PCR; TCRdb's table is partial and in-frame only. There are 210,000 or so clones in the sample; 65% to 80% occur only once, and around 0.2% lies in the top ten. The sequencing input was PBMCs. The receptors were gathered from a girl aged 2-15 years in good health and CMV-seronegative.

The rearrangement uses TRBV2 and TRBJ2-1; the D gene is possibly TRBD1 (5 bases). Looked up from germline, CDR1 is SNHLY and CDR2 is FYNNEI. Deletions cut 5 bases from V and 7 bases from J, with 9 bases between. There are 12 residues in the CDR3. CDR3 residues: CASSRQLNEQFF. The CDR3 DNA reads TGTGCCAGCAGTCGACAGCTGAATGAGCAGTTCTTC.

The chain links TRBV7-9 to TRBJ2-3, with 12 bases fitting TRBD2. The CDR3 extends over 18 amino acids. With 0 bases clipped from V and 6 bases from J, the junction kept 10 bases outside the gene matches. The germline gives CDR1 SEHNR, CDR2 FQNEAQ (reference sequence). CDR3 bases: TGTGCCAGCAGCTTAGCGACACTAGCGGGGGGTTCAATCGATACGCAGTATTTT. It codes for CASSLATLAGGSIDTQYF. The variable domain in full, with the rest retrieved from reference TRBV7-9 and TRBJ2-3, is DTGVSQNPRHKITKRGQNVTFRCDPISEHNRLYWYRQTLGQGPEFLTYFQNEAQLEKSRLLSDRFSAERPKGSFSTLEIQRTEQGDSAMYLCASSLATLAGGSIDTQYFGPGTRLTVL.

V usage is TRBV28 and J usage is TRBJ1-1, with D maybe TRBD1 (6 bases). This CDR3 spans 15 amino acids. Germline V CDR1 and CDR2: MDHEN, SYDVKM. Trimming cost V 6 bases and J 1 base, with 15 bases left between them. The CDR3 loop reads CASSEPTGKNTEAFF. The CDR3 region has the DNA TGTGCCAGCAGCGAACCGACAGGAAAGAACACTGAAGCTTTCTTT. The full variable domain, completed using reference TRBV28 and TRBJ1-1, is DVKVTQSSRYLVKRTGEKVFLECVQDMDHENMFWYRQDPGLGLRLIYFSYDVKMKEKGDIPEGYSVSREKKERFSLILESASTNQTSMYLCASSEPTGKNTEAFFGQGTRLTVV.

The CDR3 bases are TGTGCCAGCCGCCGGGGGGTCTCCTACGAGCAGTACTTC. It codes for CASRRGVSYEQYF. The chain is built from TRBV6-5 and TRBJ2-5; the match to TRBD2 covers 7 bases. The tail of the sequence fits TRBJ2-7 better, so the J call may be wrong. The germline gives CDR1 MNHEY, CDR2 SVGAGI. CDR3 length: 13 amino acids.

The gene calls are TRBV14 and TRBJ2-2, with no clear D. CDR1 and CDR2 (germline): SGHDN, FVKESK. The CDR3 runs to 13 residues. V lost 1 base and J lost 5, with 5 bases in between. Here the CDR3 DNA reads TGTGCCAGCAGCCAAGCCGTAACCGGGGAGCTGTTTTTT. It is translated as CASSQAVTGELFF.

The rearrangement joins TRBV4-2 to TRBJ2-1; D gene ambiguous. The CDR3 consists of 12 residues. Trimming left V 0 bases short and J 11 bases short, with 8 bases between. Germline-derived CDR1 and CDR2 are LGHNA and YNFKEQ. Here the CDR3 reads CASSQDRAKQFF. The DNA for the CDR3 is TGTGCCAGCAGCCAAGACCGCGCTAAGCAGTTCTTC.

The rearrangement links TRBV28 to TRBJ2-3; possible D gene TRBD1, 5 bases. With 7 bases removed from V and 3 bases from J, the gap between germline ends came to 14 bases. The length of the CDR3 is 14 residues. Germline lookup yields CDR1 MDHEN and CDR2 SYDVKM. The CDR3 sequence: CASTSTRETDTQYF. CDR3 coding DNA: TGTGCCAGCACATCAACCAGGGAAACAGATACGCAGTATTTT.

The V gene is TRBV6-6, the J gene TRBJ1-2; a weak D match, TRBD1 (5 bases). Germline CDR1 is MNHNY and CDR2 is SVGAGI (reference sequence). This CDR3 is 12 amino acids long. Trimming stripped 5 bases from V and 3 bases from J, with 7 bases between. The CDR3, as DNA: TGTGCCAGCAGTAAACAGGACTATGGCTACACCTTC. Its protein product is CASSKQDYGYTF.

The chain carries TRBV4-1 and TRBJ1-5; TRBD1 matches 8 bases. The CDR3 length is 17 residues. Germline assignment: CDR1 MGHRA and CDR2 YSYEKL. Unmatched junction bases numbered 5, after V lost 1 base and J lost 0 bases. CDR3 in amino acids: CASSQGDRTHSNQPQHF. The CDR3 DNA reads TGCGCCAGCAGCCAAGGGGACAGGACGCATAGCAATCAGCCCCAGCATTTT.

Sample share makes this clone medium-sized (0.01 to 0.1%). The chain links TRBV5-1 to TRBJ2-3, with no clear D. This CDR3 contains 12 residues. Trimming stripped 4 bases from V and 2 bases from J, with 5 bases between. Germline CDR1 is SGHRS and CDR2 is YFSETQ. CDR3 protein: CASSLDTDTQYF. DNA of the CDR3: TGCGCCAGCAGCCTAGACACAGATACGCAGTATTTT.

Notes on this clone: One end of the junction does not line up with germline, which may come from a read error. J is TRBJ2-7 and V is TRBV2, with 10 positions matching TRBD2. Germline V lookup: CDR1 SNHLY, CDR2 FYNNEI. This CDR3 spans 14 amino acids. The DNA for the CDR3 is TGTGCCAGCAGTAAAGCGGGAGGGCCCATCGAGCAGTACTTC. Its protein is CASSKAGGPIEQYF.

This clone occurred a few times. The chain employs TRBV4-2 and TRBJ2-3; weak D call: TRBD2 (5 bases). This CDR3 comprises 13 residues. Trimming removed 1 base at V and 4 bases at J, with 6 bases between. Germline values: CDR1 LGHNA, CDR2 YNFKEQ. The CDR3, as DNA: TGTGCCAGCAGCCAAGGGAGGTCAGATACGCAGTATTTT. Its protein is CASSQGRSDTQYF.

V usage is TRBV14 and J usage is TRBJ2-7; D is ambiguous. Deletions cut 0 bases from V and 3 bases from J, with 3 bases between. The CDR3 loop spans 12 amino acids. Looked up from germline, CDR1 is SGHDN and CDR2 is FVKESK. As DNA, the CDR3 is TGTGCCAGCAGCCAAGACGGCTACGAGCAGTACTTC. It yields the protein CASSQDGYEQYF.

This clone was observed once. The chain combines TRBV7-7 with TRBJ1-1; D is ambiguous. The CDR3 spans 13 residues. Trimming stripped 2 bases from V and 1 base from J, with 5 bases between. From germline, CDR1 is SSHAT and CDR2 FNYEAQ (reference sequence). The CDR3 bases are TGTGCCAGCAGCTTATCTAAGAACACTGAAGCTTTCTTT. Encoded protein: CASSLSKNTEAFF.

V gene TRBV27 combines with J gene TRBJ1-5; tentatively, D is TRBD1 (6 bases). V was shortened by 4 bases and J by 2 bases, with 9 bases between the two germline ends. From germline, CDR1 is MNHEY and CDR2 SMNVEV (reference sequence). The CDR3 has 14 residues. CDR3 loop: CASSSGEGNQPQHF. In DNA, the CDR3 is TGTGCCAGCAGTTCAGGGGAAGGCAATCAGCCCCAGCATTTT.

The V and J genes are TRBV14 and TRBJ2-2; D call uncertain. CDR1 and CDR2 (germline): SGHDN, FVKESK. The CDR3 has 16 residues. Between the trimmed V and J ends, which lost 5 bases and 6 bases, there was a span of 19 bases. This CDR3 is CASSKIPIRLAGELFF. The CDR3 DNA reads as TGTGCCAGCAGCAAAATACCTATAAGATTGGCCGGGGAGCTGTTTTTT.

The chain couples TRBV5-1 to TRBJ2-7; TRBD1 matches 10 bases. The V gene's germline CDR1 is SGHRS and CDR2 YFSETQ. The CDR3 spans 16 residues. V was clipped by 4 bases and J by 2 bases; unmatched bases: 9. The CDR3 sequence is CASSPQTGGGTYEQYF. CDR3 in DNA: TGCGCCAGCAGCCCCCAGACAGGGGGCGGAACCTACGAGCAGTACTTC.

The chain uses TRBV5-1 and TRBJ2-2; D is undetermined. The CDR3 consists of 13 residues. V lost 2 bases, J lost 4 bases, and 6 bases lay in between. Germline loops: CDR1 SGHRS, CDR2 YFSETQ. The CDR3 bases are TGCGCCAGCAGCTTAGCTCTCACCGGGGAGCTGTTTTTT. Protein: CASSLALTGELFF.

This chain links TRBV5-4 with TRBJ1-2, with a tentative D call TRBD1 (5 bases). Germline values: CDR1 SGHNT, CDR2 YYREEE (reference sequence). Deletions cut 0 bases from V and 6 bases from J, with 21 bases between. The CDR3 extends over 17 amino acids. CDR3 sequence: CASSLGVGGGVMNGYTF. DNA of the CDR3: TGTGCCAGCAGCTTGGGAGTTGGGGGGGGAGTAATGAATGGCTACACCTTC.

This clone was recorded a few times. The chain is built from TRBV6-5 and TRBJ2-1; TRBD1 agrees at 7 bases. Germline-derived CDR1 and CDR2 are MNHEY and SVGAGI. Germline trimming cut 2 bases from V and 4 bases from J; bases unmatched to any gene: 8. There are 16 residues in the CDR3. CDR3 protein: CASSYRGQLSYNEQFF. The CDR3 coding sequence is TGTGCCAGCAGTTACAGGGGACAGCTTTCGTACAATGAGCAGTTCTTC.

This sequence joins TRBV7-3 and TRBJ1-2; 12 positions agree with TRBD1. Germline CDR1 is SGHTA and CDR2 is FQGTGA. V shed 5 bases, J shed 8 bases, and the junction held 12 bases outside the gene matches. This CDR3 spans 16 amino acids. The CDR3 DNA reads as TGTGCCAGCAGCATAAGTGGACCCGGGACAGGGGGCGGCTACACCTTC. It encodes CASSISGPGTGGGYTF.

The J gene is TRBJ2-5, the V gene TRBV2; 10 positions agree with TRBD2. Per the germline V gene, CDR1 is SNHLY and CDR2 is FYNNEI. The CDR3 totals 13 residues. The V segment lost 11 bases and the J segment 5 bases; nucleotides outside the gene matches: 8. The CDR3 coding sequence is TGTGCCGGTCAGCGGGGGGGCTGGGAGACCCAGTACTTC. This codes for CAGQRGGWETQYF.

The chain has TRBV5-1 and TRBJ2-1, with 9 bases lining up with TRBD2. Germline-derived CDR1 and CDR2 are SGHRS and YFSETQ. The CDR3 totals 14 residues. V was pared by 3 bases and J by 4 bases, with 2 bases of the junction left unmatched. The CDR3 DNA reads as TGCGCCAGCAGCTCTAGCGGGGCTTACAATGAGCAGTTCTTC. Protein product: CASSSSGAYNEQFF.

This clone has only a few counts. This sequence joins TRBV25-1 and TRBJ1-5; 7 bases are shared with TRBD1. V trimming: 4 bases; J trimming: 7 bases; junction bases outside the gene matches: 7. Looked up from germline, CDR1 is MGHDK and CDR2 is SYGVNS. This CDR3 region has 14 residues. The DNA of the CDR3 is TGTGCCAGCAGTGGGACAGGAGGTCCACAGCCCCAGCATTTT. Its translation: CASSGTGGPQPQHF.

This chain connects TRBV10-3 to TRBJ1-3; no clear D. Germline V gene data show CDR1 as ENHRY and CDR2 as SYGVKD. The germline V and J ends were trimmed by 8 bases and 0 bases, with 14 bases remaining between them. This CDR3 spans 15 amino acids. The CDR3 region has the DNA TGTGCCATCCAACATGAAGATCCCTCTGGAAACACCATATATTTT. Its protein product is CAIQHEDPSGNTIYF.

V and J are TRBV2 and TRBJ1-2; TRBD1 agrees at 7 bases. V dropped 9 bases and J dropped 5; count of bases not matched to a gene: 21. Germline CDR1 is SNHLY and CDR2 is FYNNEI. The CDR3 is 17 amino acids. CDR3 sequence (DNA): TGTGCCAGTTCGCCTGGGGCAGGGGGTGTAAGATGGTATGGCTACACCTTC. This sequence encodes CASSPGAGGVRWYGYTF.

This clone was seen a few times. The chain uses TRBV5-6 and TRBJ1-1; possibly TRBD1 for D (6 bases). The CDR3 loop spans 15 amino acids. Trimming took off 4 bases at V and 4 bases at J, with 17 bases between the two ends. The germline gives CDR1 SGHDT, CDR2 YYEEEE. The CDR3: CASSSGQGFVTEAFF. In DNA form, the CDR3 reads TGTGCCAGCAGCAGTGGGCAGGGGTTCGTCACTGAAGCTTTCTTT.